This T cell receptor (beta chain) was identified in a study of tumor and adjacent non-tumor tissue in lung cancer. Background on the study: Samples averaged around 4.2 million productive TCRbeta reads each.

Between the trimmed V and J ends, which lost 6 bases and 4 bases, there was a span of 7 bases. Germline values: CDR1 MDHEN, CDR2 SYDVKM. CDR3 size: 11 residues. Turning to this clonotype: Its specificity is unknown.

A modified ARM-PCR protocol with three rounds of nested PCR amplified TCRbeta. Each CDR3 protein gets one entry after TCRdb re-called the multiplex PCR reads with MiXCR. This sample carries 60,000 to 100,000 distinct CDR3 sequences, less than 85% of them seen once, and the ten largest clones take around 40%. The study's findings and limits: In normal lung, the top 100 clones were significantly more dominant than in tumor.

RNA was extracted from bulk tissue without any cell sorting. More than 3 cm separated this lung sample from the edge of the tumor. This sequence joins TRBV28 and TRBJ2-7, with TRBD2 as a possible D gene (6 bases). The receptor was derived from a man between 65 and 85 years old with non-small cell lung cancer. The material sequenced was distant non-tumor lung tissue. Here the CDR3 DNA reads TGTGCCAGCAGCCGGGGGTACGAGCAGTACTTC. Translated, it gives CASSRGYEQYF. The full variable domain, completed using reference TRBV28 and TRBJ2-7, is DVKVTQSSRYLVKRTGEKVFLECVQDMDHENMFWYRQDPGLGLRLIYFSYDVKMKEKGDIPEGYSVSREKKERFSLILESASTNQTSMYLCASSRGYEQYFGPGTRLTVT.